A single sample is the source of the 32 T cell receptor beta chains below, sequenced in a study of cytomegalovirus exposure and HLA in healthy donors. The PCR contained 60 Vbeta and 13 Jbeta primers. Assay: immunoSEQ multiplex PCR; the TCRdb copy retains only in-frame clones and omits some. This sample has about 98,000 clones; about 81% occur once, and the top ten carry more than 1.4%. The source material was PBMCs. Source of these receptors: a man in his forties in good health and CMV-seronegative.

This clone has more than one count but fewer than ten. V usage is TRBV19 and J usage is TRBJ1-2, with 7 bases that match TRBD1. The CDR3 has 15 residues. V dropped 3 bases and J dropped 7; count of bases not matched to a gene: 11. CDR1 and CDR2 (germline): LNHDA, SQIVND (reference sequence). CDR3 sequence: CASSISGQISIGYTF. DNA for the CDR3: TGTGCCAGTAGTATCTCGGGACAGATATCGATTGGCTACACCTTC.

The table lists this clone with a few counts. The chain links TRBV19 to TRBJ1-1, with a weak D call TRBD1 (5 bases). The germline V gene encodes CDR1 LNHDA and CDR2 SQIVND (reference sequence). Trimming stripped 2 bases from V and 1 base from J, with 8 bases between. This CDR3 is built from 14 residues. The CDR3 sequence is CASSIRGANTEAFF. CDR3 nucleotides: TGTGCCAGTAGTATACGTGGGGCGAACACTGAAGCTTTCTTT. Full variable domain (rest looked up from reference TRBV19 and TRBJ1-1): DGGITQSPKYLFRKEGQNVTLSCEQNLNHDAMYWYRQDPGQGLRLIYYSQIVNDFQKGDIAEGYSVSREKKESFPLTVTSAQKNPTAFYLCASSIRGANTEAFFGQGTRLTVV.

J is TRBJ1-5 and V is TRBV18; D possibly corresponds to TRBD1 (6 bases). The V end was cut by 6 bases, the J end by 7 bases, with 13 bases between. There are 13 residues in the CDR3. From germline, CDR1 is KGHSH and CDR2 LQKENI. In DNA, the CDR3 is TGTGCCAGCTCCCCCCAGGGGCGACAGCCCCAGCATTTT. It translates to CASSPQGRQPQHF.

The V gene is TRBV10-2, the J gene TRBJ2-7, with 7 bases lining up with TRBD2. The CDR3 is made up of 11 amino acids. The V and J ends lost 8 bases and 4 bases, in that order; junction bases with no gene match: 2. CDR1 is WSHSY and CDR2 is SAAADI in the germline V gene. The CDR3 region has the DNA TGCGCCAGCGGCGGGGGTTACGAGCAGTACTTC. Protein product: CASGGGYEQYF.

The rearrangement links TRBV28 to TRBJ1-1; D is unresolved. CDR1 is MDHEN and CDR2 is SYDVKM in the germline V gene. The CDR3 is 15 amino acids. The ends were cut back, 6 bases at V and 8 bases at J, with 22 bases in the middle. CDR3 sequence reads: CASRPDGVVEQEAFF. The CDR3 bases are TGTGCCAGCAGGCCGGACGGGGTTGTCGAACAGGAAGCTTTCTTT.

With regard to this clone: This specimen includes other DNA sequences encoding the same CDR3. J is TRBJ1-1 and V is TRBV12-5, with TRBD1 matching 10 bases. This CDR3 comprises 13 residues. The V gene's germline CDR1 is LGHNT and CDR2 FRNRAP. V dropped 6 bases and J dropped 12; count of bases not matched to a gene: 10. CDR3 sequence reads: CASGRPGQGTTFF. The CDR3 DNA reads as TGTGCTAGTGGACGACCGGGACAGGGGACCACTTTCTTT. Full variable domain (remainder filled in from reference TRBV12-5 and TRBJ1-1): DARVTQTPRHKVTEMGQEVTMRCQPILGHNTVFWYRQTMMQGLELLAYFRNRAPLDDSGMPKDRFSAEMPDATLATLKIQPSEPRDSAVYFCASGRPGQGTTFFGQGTRLTVV.

This chain connects TRBV6-5 to TRBJ1-1; D remains ambiguous. The CDR3 length is 11 residues. Trimming took off 2 bases at V and 7 bases at J, with 5 bases between the two ends. CDR1 and CDR2 (germline): MNHEY, SVGAGI. Here the CDR3 reads CASSYVGEAFF. The CDR3 DNA is TGTGCCAGCAGTTACGTCGGTGAAGCTTTCTTT.

This clone showed up just once. The chain combines TRBV5-8 with TRBJ1-6; D gene uncertain. CDR3 length: 15 amino acids. The germline V gene encodes CDR1 SGHTS and CDR2 YDEGEE. Between the trimmed V and J ends, which lost 5 bases and 6 bases, there was a span of 15 bases. This CDR3 reads CASSPEGLGNSPLHF. DNA of the CDR3: TGTGCCAGCAGTCCAGAGGGTCTCGGTAATTCACCCCTCCACTTT. The variable domain in full, completed from reference TRBV5-8 and TRBJ1-6, reads EAGVTQSPTHLIKTRGQQATLRCSPISGHTSVYWYQQALGLGLQFLLWYDEGEERNRGNFPPRFSGRQFPNYSSELNVNALELEDSALYLCASSPEGLGNSPLHFGNGTRLTVT.

This clone came up once. One junction end disagrees with the germline gene, perhaps due to a read error. The rearrangement joins TRBV7-9 to TRBJ1-1, with 8 bases aligning to TRBD1. In germline, CDR1 is SEHNR, CDR2 FQNEAQ (reference sequence). The CDR3 has 16 amino acids. The CDR3 loop is CSSSFGSGQGRAEAFF. In DNA form, the CDR3 reads TGTTCCAGCAGCTTTGGTAGTGGACAGGGCCGGGCTGAAGCTTTCTTT.

The chain is built from TRBV29-1 and TRBJ1-5, with TRBD1 as a possible D gene (5 bases). V lost 5 bases and J lost 4, with 9 bases in between. CDR1 is SQVTM and CDR2 is ANQGSEA in the germline V gene. There are 12 residues in the CDR3. In DNA form, the CDR3 reads TGCAGCGTTTTGACAGTGAATCAGCCCCAGCATTTT. The encoded protein is CSVLTVNQPQHF.

This chain joins TRBV6-5 and TRBJ1-2; TRBD1 might be the D (5 bases). V was shortened by 0 bases and J by 4 bases, with 9 bases between the two germline ends. The CDR3 totals 14 residues. Per germline, CDR1 MNHEY and CDR2 SVGAGI. In DNA, the CDR3 is TGTGCCAGCAGTTACTCAAGACAGTTCTATGGCTACACCTTC. This translates into CASSYSRQFYGYTF.

The chain combines TRBV7-2 with TRBJ1-2; D may be TRBD1 (6 bases). Germline values: CDR1 SGHTA, CDR2 FQGNSA. This CDR3 comprises 15 residues. V was cut by 0 bases and J by 7 bases, with 15 bases left in between. The CDR3 loop is CASSLANGGAGGYTF. The CDR3, as DNA: TGTGCCAGCAGCTTAGCAAATGGGGGGGCTGGTGGCTACACCTTC.

The J gene is TRBJ2-7, the V gene TRBV9, with 8 nucleotides matching TRBD1. V dropped 3 bases and J dropped 0; count of bases not matched to a gene: 8. The CDR3 covers 16 residues. The germline V gene has CDR1 SGDLS and CDR2 YYNGEE. The CDR3 region has the DNA TGTGCCAGCAGCGCCTTTCTGACAGGGGACTCCTACGAGCAGTACTTC. Translating it yields CASSAFLTGDSYEQYF.

V gene TRBV7-6 combines with J gene TRBJ2-5, with D tentatively TRBD2 (5 bases). CDR3 length: 15 residues. Germline values: CDR1 SGHVS, CDR2 FNYEAQ. Trimming stripped 2 bases from V and 7 bases from J, with 17 bases between. The DNA of the CDR3 is TGTGCCAGCAGCTTAATGGGTGGGGTTGAGGGGACCCAGTACTTC. Translation: CASSLMGGVEGTQYF.

The rearrangement uses TRBV5-3 and TRBJ2-3; TRBD2 agrees at 10 bases. TRBV5-3 falls under the ORF class, with uncertain function. V was pared by 0 bases and J by 6 bases, with 10 bases of the junction left unmatched. The CDR3 is made up of 17 amino acids. The CDR3 DNA reads TGTGCCAGAAGCTTGGGGCATCTAGCGGGGGTTTCGGATACGCAGTATTTT. It yields the protein CARSLGHLAGVSDTQYF.

In regard to this clone: The limits of the CDR3 on the DNA are not certain, so only TCRdb's listed CDR3 is given. The rearrangement uses TRBV21-1 and TRBJ2-4; TRBD2 is the table's D call, not checked against the DNA. TRBV21-1 is an annotated pseudogene. From its first to its last residue, the CDR3 has 17 amino acids. CDR3 in amino acids: CASSKAVGGGAKNIQYF.

The chain has TRBV25-1 and TRBJ1-2; TRBD1 matches 11 bases. After removal of 6 bases from V and 8 bases from J, the junction contained 8 bases not matched to a gene. The CDR3 contains 14 residues. Germline CDR1 is MGHDK and CDR2 is SYGVNS. CDR3 nucleotides: TGTGCCAGCAGGGAGGGACAGGGGGTTGGCGGCTACACCTTC. Translation: CASREGQGVGGYTF.

This chain joins TRBV9 and TRBJ2-3, with 7 bases fitting TRBD1. This CDR3 has 16 amino acids. Germline CDR1 reads SGDLS; CDR2 reads YYNGEE. V trimming: 2 bases; J trimming: 0 bases; junction bases outside the gene matches: 6. The CDR3 region is CASSVRQGISTDTQYF. For the CDR3, the DNA is TGTGCCAGCAGCGTGCGACAGGGTATTAGCACAGATACGCAGTATTTT.

The CDR3 nucleotides are TGTGCCAGCAGCTTGGACAGTCCCAAAAACATTCAGTACTTC. Amino acids: CASSLDSPKNIQYF. The gene calls are TRBV5-6 and TRBJ2-4; D unclear. CDR3 length: 14 amino acids. Germline values: CDR1 SGHDT, CDR2 YYEEEE. Trimming left V 0 bases short and J 2 bases short, with 6 bases between.

The chain's CDR3 is CASRITKPTNNEQFF. Written as DNA, the CDR3 is TGTGCCAGCAGGATCACTAAGCCAACAAACAATGAGCAGTTCTTC. This chain uses TRBV6-4 with TRBJ2-1; D remains ambiguous. The length of the CDR3 is 15 residues. V was shortened by 6 bases and J by 5 bases, with 17 bases between the two germline ends. CDR1 MRHNA and CDR2 SNTAGT come from the germline V gene.

This sequence joins TRBV19 and TRBJ2-1, with D possibly being TRBD1 (5 bases). This CDR3 contains 14 residues. The germline V and J ends were trimmed by 10 bases and 5 bases, with 18 bases remaining between them. Germline V gives CDR1 LNHDA, CDR2 SQIVND (reference sequence). CDR3 in amino acids: CATQTKGLHNEQFF. The CDR3 coding sequence is TGTGCCACCCAAACGAAGGGGCTCCACAATGAGCAGTTCTTC.

The chain is built from TRBV7-9 and TRBJ1-1, with D tentatively TRBD1 (5 bases). The CDR3 extends over 12 amino acids. Germline CDR1 is SEHNR and CDR2 is FQNEAQ (reference sequence). The V end lost 1 base, the J end lost 7 bases, and 7 bases lay between the germline ends. CDR3 nucleotides: TGTGCCAGCAGCTTAGGGACAAGTGAAGCTTTCTTT. Translating gives CASSLGTSEAFF.

The chain joins TRBV12-5 to TRBJ2-5; TRBD2 might be the D (7 bases). Trimming took off 5 bases at V and 1 base at J, with 20 bases between the two ends. In germline, CDR1 is LGHNT, CDR2 FRNRAP. The CDR3 spans 17 residues. The chain's CDR3 is CASGPGRGSGVQETQYF. CDR3 nucleotides: TGTGCTAGTGGTCCTGGGAGGGGCTCAGGGGTCCAAGAGACCCAGTACTTC.

The rearrangement uses TRBV7-2 and TRBJ2-5; the D gene is possibly TRBD2 (5 bases). Germline CDR1 and CDR2: SGHTA and FQGNSA. V was pared by 7 bases and J by 3 bases, with 12 bases between. This CDR3 comprises 13 residues. The CDR3 nucleotides read TGTGCCAGCATCCTTAGAGGGAAAGAGACCCAGTACTTC. This sequence encodes CASILRGKETQYF.

The genes are TRBV6-5 and TRBJ2-2; 9 bases align to TRBD1. The CDR3 has 14 residues. With 5 bases clipped from V and 5 bases from J, the junction kept 3 bases outside the gene matches. Looked up from germline, CDR1 is MNHEY and CDR2 is SVGAGI. The chain's CDR3 is CASSPDRGTGELFF. CDR3 nucleotides: TGTGCCAGCAGTCCGGACAGGGGAACCGGGGAGCTGTTTTTT.

This sequence joins TRBV2 and TRBJ1-5, with D possibly TRBD1 on 5 matching bases. The CDR3 contains 13 residues. CDR1 and CDR2 from the germline V gene are SNHLY and FYNNEI. Trimming took 5 bases from V and 5 from J, leaving 10 bases between them. Here the CDR3 DNA reads TGTGCCAGCAGTCGAGACAGAGATCAGCCCCAGCATTTT. Its protein product is CASSRDRDQPQHF.

J is TRBJ1-5 and V is TRBV6-5; D call uncertain. This CDR3 region has 15 residues. Trimming removed 6 bases from V and 2 bases from J, with 14 bases in between. Per germline, CDR1 MNHEY and CDR2 SVGAGI. This CDR3 is CASSRDPTGNQPQHF. Here the CDR3 DNA reads TGTGCCAGCAGCCGTGATCCCACGGGCAATCAGCCCCAGCATTTT.

V and J are TRBV19 and TRBJ2-7; weak D call: TRBD1 (5 bases). Looked up from germline, CDR1 is LNHDA and CDR2 is SQIVND (reference sequence). The CDR3 has 14 amino acids. With 3 bases removed from V and 4 bases from J, the gap between germline ends came to 13 bases. CDR3 in DNA: TGTGCCAGTAGTATTGTCCAGGGATCTTACGAGCAGTACTTC. This encodes CASSIVQGSYEQYF.

This chain links TRBV19 with TRBJ2-6; D might be TRBD2 (7 bases). The germline CDR1 and CDR2 sequences are LNHDA and SQIVND (reference sequence). This CDR3 spans 18 amino acids. Trimming shortened V by 5 bases and J by 2 bases, and 19 bases separated the two germline ends. The CDR3 DNA reads TGTGCCAGTAGTCCCGGGGGGCTCGGGGAGGCTGGGGCCAACGTCCTGACTTTC. Its protein product is CASSPGGLGEAGANVLTF.

The gene calls are TRBV27 and TRBJ2-7; 9 nucleotides line up with TRBD1. The junction had 3 bases not matched to a gene; V was cut back by 5 bases and J by 4 bases. The germline V gene has CDR1 MNHEY and CDR2 SMNVEV (reference sequence). The CDR3 spans 13 residues. The CDR3 nucleotides read TGTGCCAGCAGTCACGACAGGGGGTACGAGCAGTACTTC. Protein: CASSHDRGYEQYF.

The rearrangement uses TRBV5-4 and TRBJ2-2; 10 bases map to TRBD2. V shed 0 bases, J shed 7 bases, and the junction held 6 bases outside the gene matches. This CDR3 is built from 16 residues. The germline V gene has CDR1 SGHNT and CDR2 YYREEE (reference sequence). The CDR3 here is CASSLAASGGDGELFF. The CDR3 DNA reads as TGTGCCAGCAGCTTGGCTGCTAGCGGGGGCGACGGGGAGCTGTTTTTT. The full variable domain, with the rest looked up from reference TRBV5-4 and TRBJ2-2, is ETGVTQSPTHLIKTRGQQVTLRCSSQSGHNTVSWYQQALGQGPQFIFQYYREEENGRGNFPPRFSGLQFPNYSSELNVNALELDDSALYLCASSLAASGGDGELFFGEGSRLTVL.

The chain combines TRBV6-4 with TRBJ1-2, with 7 positions matching TRBD1. The CDR3 is 12 residues long. The germline CDR1 and CDR2 sequences are MRHNA and SNTAGT. Unmatched junction bases numbered 1, after V lost 4 bases and J lost 5 bases. CDR3 sequence (DNA): TGTGCCAGCAGTGCGACAGGGTATGGCTACACCTTC. This gives the protein CASSATGYGYTF.